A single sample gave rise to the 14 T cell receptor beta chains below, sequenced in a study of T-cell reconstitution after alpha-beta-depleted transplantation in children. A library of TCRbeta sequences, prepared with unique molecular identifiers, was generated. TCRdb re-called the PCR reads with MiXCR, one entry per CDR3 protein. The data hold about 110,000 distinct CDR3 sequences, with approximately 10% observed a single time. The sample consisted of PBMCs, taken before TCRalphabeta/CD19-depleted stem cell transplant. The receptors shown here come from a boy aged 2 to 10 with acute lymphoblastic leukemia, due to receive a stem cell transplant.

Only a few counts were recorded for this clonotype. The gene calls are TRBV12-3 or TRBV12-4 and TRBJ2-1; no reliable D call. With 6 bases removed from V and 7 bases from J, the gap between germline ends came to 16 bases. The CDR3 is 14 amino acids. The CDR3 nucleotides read TGTGCCAGCAGCTCTGGATCGGCGAGGAATGAGCAGTTCTTC. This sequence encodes CASSSGSARNEQFF.

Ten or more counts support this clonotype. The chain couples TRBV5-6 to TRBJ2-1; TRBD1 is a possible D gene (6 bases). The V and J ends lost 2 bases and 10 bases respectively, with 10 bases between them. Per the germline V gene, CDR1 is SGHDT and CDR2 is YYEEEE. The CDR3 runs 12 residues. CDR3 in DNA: TGTGCCAGCAGCTTTACAGGGTTAGAGCAGTTCTTC. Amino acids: CASSFTGLEQFF.

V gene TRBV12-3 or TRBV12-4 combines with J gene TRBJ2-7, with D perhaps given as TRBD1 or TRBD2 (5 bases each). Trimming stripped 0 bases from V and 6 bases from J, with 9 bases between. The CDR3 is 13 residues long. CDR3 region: CASSLAGTAEQYF. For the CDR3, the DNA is TGTGCCAGCAGTTTAGCGGGGACGGCCGAGCAGTACTTC.

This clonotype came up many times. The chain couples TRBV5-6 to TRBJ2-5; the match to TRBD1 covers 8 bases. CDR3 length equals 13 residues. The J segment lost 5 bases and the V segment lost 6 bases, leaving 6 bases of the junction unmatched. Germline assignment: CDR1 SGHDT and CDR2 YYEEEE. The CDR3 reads CASTGTGGETQYF. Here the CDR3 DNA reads TGTGCCAGCACCGGGACAGGTGGGGAGACCCAGTACTTC. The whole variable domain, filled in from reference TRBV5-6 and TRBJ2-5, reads DAGVTQSPTHLIKTRGQQVTLRCSPKSGHDTVSWYQQALGQGPQFIFQYYEEEERQRGNFPDRFSGHQFPNYSSELNVNALLLGDSALYLCASTGTGGETQYFGPGTRLLVL.

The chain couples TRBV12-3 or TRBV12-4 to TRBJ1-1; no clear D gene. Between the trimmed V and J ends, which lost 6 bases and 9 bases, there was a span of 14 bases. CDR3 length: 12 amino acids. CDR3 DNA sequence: TGTGCCAGCAGCCGGGTTCGAGGTAAAGCTTTCTTT. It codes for CASSRVRGKAFF.

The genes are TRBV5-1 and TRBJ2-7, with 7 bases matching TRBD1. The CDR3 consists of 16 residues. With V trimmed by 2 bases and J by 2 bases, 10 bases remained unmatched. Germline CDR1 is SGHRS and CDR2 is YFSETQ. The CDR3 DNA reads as TGCGCCAGCAGCTTATTAACCGGGACAGTCCCCTACGAGCAGTACTTC. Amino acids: CASSLLTGTVPYEQYF.

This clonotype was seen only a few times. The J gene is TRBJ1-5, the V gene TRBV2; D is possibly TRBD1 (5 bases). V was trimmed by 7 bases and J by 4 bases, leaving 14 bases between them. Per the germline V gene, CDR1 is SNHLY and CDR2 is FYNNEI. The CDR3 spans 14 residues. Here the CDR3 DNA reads TGTGCCAGCACTGGGGGAGTGACTAATCAGCCCCAGCATTTT. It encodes CASTGGVTNQPQHF.

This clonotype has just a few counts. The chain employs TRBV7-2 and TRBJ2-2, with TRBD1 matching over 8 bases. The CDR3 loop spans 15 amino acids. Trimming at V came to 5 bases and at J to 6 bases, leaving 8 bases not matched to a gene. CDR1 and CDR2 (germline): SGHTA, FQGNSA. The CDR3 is CASSPQGAVAGELFF. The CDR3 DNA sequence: TGTGCCAGCAGCCCGCAGGGGGCGGTCGCCGGGGAGCTGTTTTTT.

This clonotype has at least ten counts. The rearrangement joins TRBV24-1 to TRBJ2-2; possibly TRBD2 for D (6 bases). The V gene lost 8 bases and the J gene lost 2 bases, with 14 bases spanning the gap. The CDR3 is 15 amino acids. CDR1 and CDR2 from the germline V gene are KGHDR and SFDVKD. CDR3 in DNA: TGTGCCACCACCTCCGGGCGGGAAAACACCGGGGAGCTGTTTTTT. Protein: CATTSGRENTGELFF.

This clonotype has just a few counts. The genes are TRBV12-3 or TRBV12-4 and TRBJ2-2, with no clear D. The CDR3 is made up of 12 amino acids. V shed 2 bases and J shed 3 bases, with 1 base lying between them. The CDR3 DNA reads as TGTGCCAGCAGTTTATACACCGGGGAGCTGTTTTTT. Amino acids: CASSLYTGELFF.

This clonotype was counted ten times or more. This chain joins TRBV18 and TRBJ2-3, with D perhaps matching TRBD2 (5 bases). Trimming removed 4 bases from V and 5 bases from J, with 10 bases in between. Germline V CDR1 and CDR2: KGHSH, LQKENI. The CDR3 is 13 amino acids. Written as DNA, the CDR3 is TGTGCCAGCTCACTTAGCGCTGGAGATACGCAGTATTTT. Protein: CASSLSAGDTQYF.

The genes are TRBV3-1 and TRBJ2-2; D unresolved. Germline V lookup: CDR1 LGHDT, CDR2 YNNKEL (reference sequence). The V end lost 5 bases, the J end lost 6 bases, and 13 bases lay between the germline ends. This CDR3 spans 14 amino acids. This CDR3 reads CASSSRRRPGELFF. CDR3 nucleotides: TGTGCCAGCAGCTCGCGACGGCGGCCCGGGGAGCTGTTTTTT.

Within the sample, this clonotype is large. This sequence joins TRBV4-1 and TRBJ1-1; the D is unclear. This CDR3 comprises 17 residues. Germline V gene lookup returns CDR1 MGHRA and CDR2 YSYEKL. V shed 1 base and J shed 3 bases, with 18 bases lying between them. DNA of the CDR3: TGCGCCAGCAGCCAAGTCCCTGTGGGCAGTCGGGACACTGAAGCTTTCTTT. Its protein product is CASSQVPVGSRDTEAFF.

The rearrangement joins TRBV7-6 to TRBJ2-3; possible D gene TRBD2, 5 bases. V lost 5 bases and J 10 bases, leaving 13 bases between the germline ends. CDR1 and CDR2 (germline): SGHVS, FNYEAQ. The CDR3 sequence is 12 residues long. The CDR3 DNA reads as TGTGCCAGCAGCCCAGGACTGCATGCGCAGTATTTT. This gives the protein CASSPGLHAQYF.